This TCR beta chain is from a study of T cells in Graves' hyperthyroidism and ophthalmopathy. Whole-study findings and limits: From stable hyperthyroidism, ophthalmopathy was set apart by a 13 V-J model. In the blood, most expanded thyroid clonotypes above 0.001 appeared as well. Before onset, ophthalmopathy was predicted by the model a median approximately 6.6 months earlier.

Researchers amplified the TCR beta CDR3 regions from RNA transcripts. A first-round RT-PCR of the TCR CDR3 used the HTBI primer set. TCRdb re-called the multiplex PCR reads with MiXCR, one entry per CDR3 protein. The data hold about 360,000 distinct CDR3 sequences, with around 14% observed a single time. For the diagnoses, clinical symptoms, serum thyroxine and TRAb, thyroid ultrasound and orbital computed tomography were used. In regard to this clonotype: The antigen remains unidentified. A much larger clone lies a single base off, so this may be a read error.

Sequencing was performed on blood. This clonotype was sampled from a young woman with Graves' hyperthyroidism.

CDR3 amino acids: CAGSLMGDTLHF. CDR3 DNA sequence: TGTGCCGGCAGTTTAATGGGGGACACCCTCCACTTT. The chain carries TRBV12-3 or TRBV12-4 and TRBJ1-6; TRBD1 might be the D (6 bases). This CDR3 spans 12 amino acids.